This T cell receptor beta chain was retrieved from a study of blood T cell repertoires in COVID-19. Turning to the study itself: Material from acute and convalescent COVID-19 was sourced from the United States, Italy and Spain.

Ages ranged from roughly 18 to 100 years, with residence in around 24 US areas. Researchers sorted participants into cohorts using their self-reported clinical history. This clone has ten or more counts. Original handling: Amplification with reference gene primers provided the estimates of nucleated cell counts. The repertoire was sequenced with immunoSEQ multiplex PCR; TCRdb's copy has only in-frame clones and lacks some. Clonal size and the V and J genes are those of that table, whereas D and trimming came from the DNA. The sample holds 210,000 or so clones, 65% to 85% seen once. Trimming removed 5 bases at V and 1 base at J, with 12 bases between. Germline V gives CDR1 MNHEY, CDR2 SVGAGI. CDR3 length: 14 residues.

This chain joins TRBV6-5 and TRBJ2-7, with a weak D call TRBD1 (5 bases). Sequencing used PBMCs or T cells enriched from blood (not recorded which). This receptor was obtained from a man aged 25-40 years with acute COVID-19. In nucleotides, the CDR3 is TGTGCCAGCAGTACAGGCTTGCCATCCTACGAGCAGTACTTC. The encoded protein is CASSTGLPSYEQYF.